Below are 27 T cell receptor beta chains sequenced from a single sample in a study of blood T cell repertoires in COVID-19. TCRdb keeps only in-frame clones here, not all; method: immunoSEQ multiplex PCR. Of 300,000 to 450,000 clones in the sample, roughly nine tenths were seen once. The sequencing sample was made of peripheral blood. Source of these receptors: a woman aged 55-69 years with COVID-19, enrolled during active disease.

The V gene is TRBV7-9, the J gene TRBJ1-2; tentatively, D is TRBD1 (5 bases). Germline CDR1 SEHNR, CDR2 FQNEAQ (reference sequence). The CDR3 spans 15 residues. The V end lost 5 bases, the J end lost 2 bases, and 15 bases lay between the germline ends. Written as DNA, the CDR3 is TGTGCCAGCAGCCAGATAGGGGCGGGGAACTATGGCTACACCTTC. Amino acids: CASSQIGAGNYGYTF.

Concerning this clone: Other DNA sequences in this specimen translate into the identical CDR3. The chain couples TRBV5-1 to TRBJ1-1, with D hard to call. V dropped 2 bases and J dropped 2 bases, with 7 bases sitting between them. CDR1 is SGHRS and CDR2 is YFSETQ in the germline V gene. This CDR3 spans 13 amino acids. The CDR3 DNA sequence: TGCGCCAGCAGCTTTACAGTAAACACTGAAGCTTTCTTT. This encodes CASSFTVNTEAFF.

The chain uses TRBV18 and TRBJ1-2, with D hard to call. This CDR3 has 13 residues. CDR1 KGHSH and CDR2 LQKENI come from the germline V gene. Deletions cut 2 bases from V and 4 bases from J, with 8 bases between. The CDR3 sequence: CASSPTVLYGYTF. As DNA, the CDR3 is TGTGCCAGCTCACCAACGGTGCTCTATGGCTACACCTTC.

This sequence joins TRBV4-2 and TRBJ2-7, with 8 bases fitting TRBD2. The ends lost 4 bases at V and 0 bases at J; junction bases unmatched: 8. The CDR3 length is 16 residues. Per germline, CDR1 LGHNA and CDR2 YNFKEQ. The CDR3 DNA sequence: TGTGCCAGCAGCCGACCCTCGGCGGGGGGCTCCTACGAGCAGTACTTC. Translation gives CASSRPSAGGSYEQYF.

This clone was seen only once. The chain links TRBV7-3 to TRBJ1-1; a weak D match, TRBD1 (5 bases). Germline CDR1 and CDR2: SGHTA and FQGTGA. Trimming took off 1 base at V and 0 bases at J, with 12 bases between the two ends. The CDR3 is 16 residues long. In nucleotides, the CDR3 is TGTGCCAGCAGCTTAAGCCCGCAGGGAATGAACACTGAAGCTTTCTTT. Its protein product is CASSLSPQGMNTEAFF.

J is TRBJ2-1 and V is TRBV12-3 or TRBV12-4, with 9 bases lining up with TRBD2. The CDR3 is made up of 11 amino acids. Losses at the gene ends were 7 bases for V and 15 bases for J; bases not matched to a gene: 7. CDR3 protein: CASNSGGRRFF. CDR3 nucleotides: TGTGCCAGCAATAGCGGGGGCCGCCGGTTCTTC.

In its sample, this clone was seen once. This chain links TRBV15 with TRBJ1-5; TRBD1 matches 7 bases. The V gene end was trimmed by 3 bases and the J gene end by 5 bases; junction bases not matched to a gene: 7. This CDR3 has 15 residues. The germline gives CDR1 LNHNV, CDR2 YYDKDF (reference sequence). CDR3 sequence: CATSSNRGEDQPQHF. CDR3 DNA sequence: TGTGCCACCAGCAGTAACAGGGGAGAGGATCAGCCCCAGCATTTT.

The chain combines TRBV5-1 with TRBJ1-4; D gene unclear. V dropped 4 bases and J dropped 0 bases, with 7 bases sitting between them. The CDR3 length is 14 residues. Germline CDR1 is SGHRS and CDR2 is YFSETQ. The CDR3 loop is CASSPQATNEKLFF. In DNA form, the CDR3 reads TGCGCCAGCAGCCCTCAGGCAACTAATGAAAAACTGTTTTTT.

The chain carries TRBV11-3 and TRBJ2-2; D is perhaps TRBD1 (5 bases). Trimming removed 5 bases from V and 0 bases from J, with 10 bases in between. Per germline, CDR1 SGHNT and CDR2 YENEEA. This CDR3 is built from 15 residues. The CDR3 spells CASSRQISNTGELFF. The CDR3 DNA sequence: TGTGCCAGCAGCAGACAGATTTCGAACACCGGGGAGCTGTTTTTT.

The CDR3: CASSSGQGFGELFF. CDR3 in DNA: TGTGCCAGCAGTTCGGGACAGGGATTCGGGGAGCTGTTTTTT. This chain joins TRBV2 and TRBJ2-2, with 9 bases fitting TRBD1. V lost 5 bases, J lost 7 bases, and 5 bases stayed unmatched. This CDR3 spans 14 amino acids. Germline loops: CDR1 SNHLY, CDR2 FYNNEI. Full variable domain (missing parts from reference TRBV2 and TRBJ2-2): EPEVTQTPSHQVTQMGQEVILRCVPISNHLYFYWYRQILGQKVEFLVSFYNNEISEKSEIFDDQFSVERPDGSNFTLKIRSTKLEDSAMYFCASSSGQGFGELFFGEGSRLTVL.

The CDR3 loop reads CASSPTGGGDGYTF. The CDR3 region has the DNA TGTGCCAGCAGTCCCACAGGGGGCGGGGATGGCTACACCTTC. The chain couples TRBV28 to TRBJ1-2; 9 nucleotides agree with TRBD1. Germline CDR1 reads MDHEN; CDR2 reads SYDVKM. CDR3 length: 14 residues. The V segment lost 5 bases and the J segment 6 bases; nucleotides outside the gene matches: 7.

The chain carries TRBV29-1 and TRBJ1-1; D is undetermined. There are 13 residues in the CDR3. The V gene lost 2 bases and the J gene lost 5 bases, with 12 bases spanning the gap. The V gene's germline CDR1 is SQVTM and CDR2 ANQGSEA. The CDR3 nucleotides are TGCAGCGTTGAAAAAGGGAGTGGAACTGAAGCTTTCTTT. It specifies CSVEKGSGTEAFF.

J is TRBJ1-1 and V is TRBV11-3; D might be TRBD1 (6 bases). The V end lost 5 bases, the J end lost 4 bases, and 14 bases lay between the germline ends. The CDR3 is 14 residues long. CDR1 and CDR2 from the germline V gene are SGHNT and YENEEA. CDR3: CASSVRGGGTEAFF. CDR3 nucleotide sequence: TGTGCCAGCAGCGTCAGGGGAGGGGGCACTGAAGCTTTCTTT.

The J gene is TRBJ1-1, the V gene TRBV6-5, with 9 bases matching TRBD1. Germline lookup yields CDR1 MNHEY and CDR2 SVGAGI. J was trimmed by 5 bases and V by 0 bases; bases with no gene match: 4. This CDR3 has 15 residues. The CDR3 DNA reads TGTGCCAGCAGTTACTCGGGGACAGGGTGGACTGAAGCTTTCTTT. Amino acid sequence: CASSYSGTGWTEAFF.

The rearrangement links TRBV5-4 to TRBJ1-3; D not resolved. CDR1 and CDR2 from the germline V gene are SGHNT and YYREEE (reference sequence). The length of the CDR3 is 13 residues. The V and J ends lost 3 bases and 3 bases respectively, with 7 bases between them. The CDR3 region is CASSSPNGNTIYF. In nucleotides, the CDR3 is TGTGCCAGCAGCTCCCCCAATGGAAACACCATATATTTT. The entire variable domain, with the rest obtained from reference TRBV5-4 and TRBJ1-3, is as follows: ETGVTQSPTHLIKTRGQQVTLRCSSQSGHNTVSWYQQALGQGPQFIFQYYREEENGRGNFPPRFSGLQFPNYSSELNVNALELDDSALYLCASSSPNGNTIYFGEGSWLTVV.

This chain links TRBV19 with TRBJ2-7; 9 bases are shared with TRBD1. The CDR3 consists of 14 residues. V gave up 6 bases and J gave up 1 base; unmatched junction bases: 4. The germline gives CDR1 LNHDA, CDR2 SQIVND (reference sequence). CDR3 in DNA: TGTGCCAGTAGCCCGACAGGGGGATCCTACGAGCAGTACTTC. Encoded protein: CASSPTGGSYEQYF.

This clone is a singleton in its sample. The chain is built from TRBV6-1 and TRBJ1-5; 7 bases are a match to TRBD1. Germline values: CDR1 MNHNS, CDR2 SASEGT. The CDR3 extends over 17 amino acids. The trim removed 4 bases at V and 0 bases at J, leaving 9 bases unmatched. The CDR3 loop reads CASSARQGYTSNQPQHF. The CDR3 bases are TGTGCCAGCAGTGCGCGACAGGGCTACACTAGCAATCAGCCCCAGCATTTT.

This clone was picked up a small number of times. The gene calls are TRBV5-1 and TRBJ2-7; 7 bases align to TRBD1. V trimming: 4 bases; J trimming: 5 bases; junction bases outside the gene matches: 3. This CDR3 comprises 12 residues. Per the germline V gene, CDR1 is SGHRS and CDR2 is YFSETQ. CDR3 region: CASSHGQDEQYF. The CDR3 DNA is TGCGCCAGCAGCCACGGACAGGACGAGCAGTACTTC.

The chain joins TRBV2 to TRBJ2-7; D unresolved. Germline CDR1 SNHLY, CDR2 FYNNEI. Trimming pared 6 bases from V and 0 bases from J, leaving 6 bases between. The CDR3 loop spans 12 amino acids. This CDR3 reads CASRSDSYEQYF. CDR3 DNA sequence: TGTGCCAGCAGATCAGACTCCTACGAGCAGTACTTC.

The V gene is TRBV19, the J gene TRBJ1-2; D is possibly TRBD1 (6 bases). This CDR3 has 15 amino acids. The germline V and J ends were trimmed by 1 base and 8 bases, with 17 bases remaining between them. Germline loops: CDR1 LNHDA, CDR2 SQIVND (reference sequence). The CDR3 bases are TGTGCCAGTAGTATAGTCGAGACAGGAGCAGGAGGCTACACCTTC. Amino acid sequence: CASSIVETGAGGYTF.

In nucleotides, the CDR3 is TGTGCCAGTAGCATTACAGGGAGCACGATGAACACTGAAGCTTTCTTT. It encodes CASSITGSTMNTEAFF. The genes are TRBV19 and TRBJ1-1; TRBD1 is a possible D gene (6 bases). The V gene lost 6 bases and the J gene lost 0 bases, with 17 bases spanning the gap. Germline V gene sequence: CDR1 LNHDA, CDR2 SQIVND (reference sequence). The CDR3 is 16 residues long.

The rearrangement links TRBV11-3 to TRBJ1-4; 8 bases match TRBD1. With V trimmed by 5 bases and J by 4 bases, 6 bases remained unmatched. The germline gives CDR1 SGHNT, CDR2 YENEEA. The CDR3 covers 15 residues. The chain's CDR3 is CASSKRQGNNEKLFF. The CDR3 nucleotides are TGTGCCAGCAGCAAAAGACAGGGGAATAATGAAAAACTGTTTTTT.

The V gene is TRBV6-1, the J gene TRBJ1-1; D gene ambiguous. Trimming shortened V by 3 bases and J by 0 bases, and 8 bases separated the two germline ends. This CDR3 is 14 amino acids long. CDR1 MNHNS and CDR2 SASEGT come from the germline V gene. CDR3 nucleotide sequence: TGTGCCAGCAGTGAGAGAAGATTGAACACTGAAGCTTTCTTT. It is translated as CASSERRLNTEAFF.

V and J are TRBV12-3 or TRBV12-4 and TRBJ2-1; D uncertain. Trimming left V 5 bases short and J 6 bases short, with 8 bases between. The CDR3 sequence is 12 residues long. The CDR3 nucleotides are TGTGCCAGCAGTCCCAATAGCAATGAGCAGTTCTTC. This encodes CASSPNSNEQFF.

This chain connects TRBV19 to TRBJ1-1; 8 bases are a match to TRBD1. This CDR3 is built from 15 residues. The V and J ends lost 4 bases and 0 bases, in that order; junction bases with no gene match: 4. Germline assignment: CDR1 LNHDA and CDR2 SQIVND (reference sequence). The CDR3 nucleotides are TGTGCCAGTAGTACTGGACAGGGTTTGAACACTGAAGCTTTCTTT. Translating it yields CASSTGQGLNTEAFF.

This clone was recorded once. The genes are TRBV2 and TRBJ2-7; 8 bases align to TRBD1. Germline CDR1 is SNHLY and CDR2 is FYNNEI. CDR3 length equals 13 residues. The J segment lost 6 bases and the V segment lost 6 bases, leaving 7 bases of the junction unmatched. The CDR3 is CASRAGGPAEQYF. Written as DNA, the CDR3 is TGTGCCAGCAGGGCAGGGGGCCCCGCCGAGCAGTACTTC.

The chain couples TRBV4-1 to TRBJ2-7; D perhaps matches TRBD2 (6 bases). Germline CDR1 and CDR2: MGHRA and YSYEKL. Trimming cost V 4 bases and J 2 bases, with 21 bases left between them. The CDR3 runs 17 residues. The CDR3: CASSPITVGSGTYEQYF. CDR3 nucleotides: TGCGCCAGCAGCCCAATAACCGTCGGGAGCGGCACCTACGAGCAGTACTTC.